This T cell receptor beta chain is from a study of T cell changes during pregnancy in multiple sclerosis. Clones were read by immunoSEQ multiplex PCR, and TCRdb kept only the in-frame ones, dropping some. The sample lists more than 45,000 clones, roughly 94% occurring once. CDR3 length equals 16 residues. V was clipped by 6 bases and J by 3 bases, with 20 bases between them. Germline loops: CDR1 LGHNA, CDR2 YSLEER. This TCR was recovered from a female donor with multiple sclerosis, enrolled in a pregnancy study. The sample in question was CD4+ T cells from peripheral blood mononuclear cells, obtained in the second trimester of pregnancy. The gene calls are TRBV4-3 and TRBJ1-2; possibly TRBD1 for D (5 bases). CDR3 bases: TGCGCCAGCAGGCAAAACGGGCAGGGTCTCGACTATGGCTACACCTTC. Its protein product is CASRQNGQGLDYGYTF.